This is a list of T cell receptor beta chains from one sample in a study of blood T cell repertoires in COVID-19. Clones were sequenced by immunoSEQ multiplex PCR, and TCRdb holds only the in-frame ones, with some missing. The data hold around 100,000 clones, with about 86% observed a single time. The sequencing sample was made of peripheral blood. The receptors come from a human donor in a cohort sampled during active COVID-19. Each CDR3 is given with its conserved first and last residue. Fields, in order: D gene, J gene, clone size, V gene, CDR3 protein, CDR3 DNA. A D gene is named only where the DNA matches it firmly. Where a row states a size, it is once, few, many or the class of an expanded clone; other rows omit it.

D gene: TRBD2; J gene: TRBJ2-2; clone size: few; V gene: TRBV7-9; CDR3 protein: CASSPMTGTSAGELFF; CDR3 DNA: TGTGCCAGCAGCCCAATGACCGGGACTAGCGCCGGGGAGCTGTTTTTT
D gene: -; J gene: TRBJ1-2; clone size: -; V gene: TRBV5-1; CDR3 protein: CASSGGVPGAYYGYTF; CDR3 DNA: TGCGCCAGCAGCGGAGGGGTACCCGGGGCGTACTATGGCTACACCTTC
D gene: -; J gene: TRBJ1-1; clone size: -; V gene: TRBV3-1/TRBV3-2; CDR3 protein: CASSQGANTEAFF; CDR3 DNA: TGTGCCAGCAGCCAAGGGGCGAACACTGAAGCTTTCTTT
D gene: -; J gene: TRBJ1-5; clone size: -; V gene: TRBV12-2; CDR3 protein: CASRRRVWLYSNQPQHF; CDR3 DNA: TGTGCAAGTCGCCGGCGGGTATGGCTGTATAGCAATCAGCCCCAGCATTTT
D gene: TRBD1; J gene: TRBJ2-1; clone size: -; V gene: TRBV25-1; CDR3 protein: CASSLGTGVYEQFF; CDR3 DNA: TGTGCCAGCAGCCTCGGGACAGGGGTTTATGAGCAGTTCTTC
D gene: TRBD2; J gene: TRBJ2-7; clone size: -; V gene: TRBV11-3; CDR3 protein: CASSFCPGTRPVIWEQYF; CDR3 DNA: TGTGCCAGCAGCTTTTGCCCCGGGACTAGACCCGTAATATGGGAGCAGTACTTC
D gene: TRBD1; J gene: TRBJ2-5; clone size: -; V gene: TRBV27; CDR3 protein: CASSQPGQGMVAQYF; CDR3 DNA: TGTGCCAGCAGTCAGCCGGGACAGGGCATGGTGGCCCAGTACTTC
D gene: TRBD1; J gene: TRBJ1-5; clone size: -; V gene: TRBV7-2; CDR3 protein: CASSYDRGNQPQHF; CDR3 DNA: TGTGCCAGCAGCTATGACAGGGGGAACCAGCCCCAGCATTTT
D gene: TRBD2; J gene: TRBJ2-5; clone size: -; V gene: TRBV15; CDR3 protein: CATSRPGLAGISQETQYF; CDR3 DNA: TGTGCCACCAGCAGACCGGGACTAGCGGGGATCTCACAAGAGACCCAGTACTTC
D gene: -; J gene: TRBJ1-4; clone size: -; V gene: TRBV6-4; CDR3 protein: CARTVFSREKLFF; CDR3 DNA: TGTGCCAGGACAGTTTTTTCAAGGGAAAAACTGTTTTTT
D gene: -; J gene: TRBJ2-1; clone size: -; V gene: TRBV14; CDR3 protein: CASSQGRLIPQSEQFF; CDR3 DNA: TGTGCCAGCAGCCAAGGGCGGCTCATCCCACAATCGGAGCAGTTCTTC
D gene: TRBD1; J gene: TRBJ1-6; clone size: -; V gene: TRBV27; CDR3 protein: CASSVEGARNSPLHF; CDR3 DNA: TGTGCCAGCAGTGTCGAGGGGGCTAGGAATTCACCCCTCCACTTT
D gene: -; J gene: TRBJ1-3; clone size: -; V gene: TRBV28; CDR3 protein: CASSLAVHPGNTIYF; CDR3 DNA: TGTGCCAGCAGTTTGGCCGTTCACCCTGGAAACACCATATATTTT
D gene: TRBD2; J gene: TRBJ2-5; clone size: once; V gene: TRBV6-8; CDR3 protein: CARRLARHQETQYF; CDR3 DNA: TGTGCCAGAAGACTAGCGAGACACCAAGAGACCCAGTACTTC
D gene: TRBD2; J gene: TRBJ2-7; clone size: -; V gene: TRBV5-1; CDR3 protein: CASRLESSGKGEQYF; CDR3 DNA: TGCGCCAGCAGGTTGGAGTCTAGCGGGAAGGGGGAGCAGTACTTC
D gene: TRBD1; J gene: TRBJ2-7; clone size: once; V gene: TRBV4-1; CDR3 protein: CASSPGTALVHEQYF; CDR3 DNA: TGCGCCAGCAGTCCCGGGACAGCCTTAGTCCACGAGCAGTACTTC
D gene: TRBD1; J gene: TRBJ2-3; clone size: few; V gene: TRBV4-3; CDR3 protein: CASSQDPAGGEGDTQYF; CDR3 DNA: TGCGCCAGCAGCCAAGATCCGGCAGGGGGCGAGGGGGATACGCAGTATTTT
D gene: TRBD1; J gene: TRBJ2-1; clone size: -; V gene: TRBV11-2; CDR3 protein: CASSLGTGVLNEQFF; CDR3 DNA: TGTGCCAGCAGCTTAGGGACAGGGGTCCTCAATGAGCAGTTCTTC
D gene: -; J gene: TRBJ1-2; clone size: -; V gene: TRBV19; CDR3 protein: CASRSPRGYGYTF; CDR3 DNA: TGTGCCAGTAGGAGTCCCCGGGGCTATGGCTACACCTTC
D gene: -; J gene: TRBJ2-1; clone size: -; V gene: TRBV11-3; CDR3 protein: CASSLRSGSYNEQFF; CDR3 DNA: TGTGCCAGCAGCTTAAGGTCAGGCTCCTACAATGAGCAGTTCTTC
D gene: -; J gene: TRBJ1-5; clone size: -; V gene: TRBV9; CDR3 protein: CASSVGGISNQPQHF; CDR3 DNA: TGTGCCAGCAGCGTGGGGGGGATTAGCAATCAGCCCCAGCATTTT
D gene: TRBD2; J gene: TRBJ2-1; clone size: few; V gene: TRBV9; CDR3 protein: CASSVVSGGADEQFF; CDR3 DNA: TGTGCCAGCAGCGTAGTAAGCGGGGGGGCCGATGAGCAGTTCTTC
D gene: -; J gene: TRBJ1-5; clone size: -; V gene: TRBV2; CDR3 protein: CASSENQGNQPQHF; CDR3 DNA: TGTGCCAGCAGTGAGAATCAGGGAAATCAGCCCCAGCATTTT
D gene: TRBD2; J gene: TRBJ2-5; clone size: -; V gene: TRBV15; CDR3 protein: CATSRDPWGGGETQYF; CDR3 DNA: TGTGCCACCAGCAGAGATCCTTGGGGGGGAGGAGAGACCCAGTACTTC
D gene: TRBD1; J gene: TRBJ1-1; clone size: once; V gene: TRBV27; CDR3 protein: CASRTTGEDTEAFF; CDR3 DNA: TGTGCCAGCAGGACGACAGGGGAGGACACTGAAGCTTTCTTT
D gene: TRBD2; J gene: TRBJ2-2; clone size: -; V gene: TRBV6-5; CDR3 protein: CASSWGTTNTGELFF; CDR3 DNA: TGTGCCAGCAGTTGGGGGACTACTAACACCGGGGAGCTGTTTTTT
D gene: -; J gene: TRBJ2-3; clone size: -; V gene: TRBV21-1; CDR3 protein: CASSTPRPHRTDLNTDTQYF; CDR3 DNA: TGTGCCAGCAGCACGCCCCGACCACACAGGACAGATTTAAACACAGATACGCAGTATTTT
D gene: -; J gene: TRBJ2-3; clone size: once; V gene: TRBV19; CDR3 protein: CASRGGPDTQYF; CDR3 DNA: TGTGCCAGTAGAGGGGGTCCAGATACGCAGTATTTT
D gene: -; J gene: TRBJ1-3; clone size: once; V gene: TRBV5-1; CDR3 protein: CASSLGGDSGNTIYF; CDR3 DNA: TGCGCCAGCAGCTTGGGAGGAGACTCTGGAAACACCATATATTTT
D gene: -; J gene: TRBJ1-1; clone size: -; V gene: TRBV11-2; CDR3 protein: CASSLVGRTEAFF; CDR3 DNA: TGTGCCAGCAGCTTAGTAGGGAGGACTGAAGCTTTCTTT
D gene: TRBD1; J gene: TRBJ1-1; clone size: -; V gene: TRBV25-1; CDR3 protein: CASSEGQLNTEAFF; CDR3 DNA: TGTGCCAGCAGTGAGGGACAGTTGAACACTGAAGCTTTCTTT
D gene: TRBD1; J gene: TRBJ1-6; clone size: few; V gene: TRBV6-5; CDR3 protein: CASSRQGKDSPLHF; CDR3 DNA: TGTGCCAGCAGTAGACAGGGGAAGGATTCACCCCTCCACTTT
D gene: TRBD2; J gene: TRBJ2-5; clone size: -; V gene: TRBV9; CDR3 protein: CASSNLSGRFGETQYF; CDR3 DNA: TGTGCCAGCAGCAATCTTAGCGGGAGATTTGGAGAGACCCAGTACTTC
D gene: -; J gene: TRBJ1-2; clone size: -; V gene: TRBV27; CDR3 protein: CASSPGSGDGYTF; CDR3 DNA: TGTGCCAGCAGTCCGGGTTCGGGGGATGGCTACACCTTC
D gene: -; J gene: TRBJ1-3; clone size: -; V gene: TRBV25-1; CDR3 protein: CASTPPGSGNTIYF; CDR3 DNA: TGTGCCAGCACGCCACCGGGGTCTGGAAACACCATATATTTT
D gene: -; J gene: TRBJ1-2; clone size: -; V gene: TRBV6-6; CDR3 protein: CASTPDRNFYGYTF; CDR3 DNA: TGTGCCAGCACCCCGGACAGAAACTTCTATGGCTACACCTTC
D gene: -; J gene: TRBJ2-2; clone size: -; V gene: TRBV7-5; CDR3 protein: CARSSTRRGELFF; CDR3 DNA: TGTGCCAGAAGCTCCACTAGAAGGGGGGAGCTGTTTTTT
D gene: TRBD1; J gene: TRBJ1-2; clone size: -; V gene: TRBV7-6; CDR3 protein: CASSFRTGGVRVNGYTF; CDR3 DNA: TGTGCCAGCAGCTTTCGGACAGGGGGCGTACGCGTAAATGGCTACACCTTC
D gene: TRBD1; J gene: TRBJ2-1; clone size: -; V gene: TRBV4-2; CDR3 protein: CASSQGSGTGGYEQFF; CDR3 DNA: TGTGCCAGCAGCCAGGGTTCCGGGACAGGGGGTTATGAGCAGTTCTTC
D gene: -; J gene: TRBJ2-5; clone size: -; V gene: TRBV29-1; CDR3 protein: CSAGWVGETQYF; CDR3 DNA: TGCAGCGCCGGGTGGGTCGGAGAGACCCAGTACTTC
D gene: TRBD2; J gene: TRBJ2-7; clone size: -; V gene: TRBV6-6; CDR3 protein: CASSGRAIFDSYEQYF; CDR3 DNA: TGTGCCAGCAGCGGGAGGGCTATCTTCGACTCCTACGAGCAGTACTTC
D gene: TRBD2; J gene: TRBJ2-1; clone size: -; V gene: TRBV28; CDR3 protein: CASSFSGSEGKQFF; CDR3 DNA: TGTGCCAGCAGTTTTAGCGGGAGTGAGGGTAAGCAGTTCTTC
D gene: -; J gene: TRBJ1-5; clone size: few; V gene: TRBV28; CDR3 protein: CASSPRVGAVQPQHF; CDR3 DNA: TGTGCCAGCAGTCCCCGTGTAGGGGCGGTTCAGCCCCAGCATTTT
D gene: TRBD1; J gene: TRBJ2-1; clone size: -; V gene: TRBV4-3; CDR3 protein: CASSQGGQGNEQFF; CDR3 DNA: TGCGCCAGCAGCCAAGGGGGACAGGGCAATGAGCAGTTCTTC
D gene: -; J gene: TRBJ1-2; clone size: -; V gene: TRBV6-6; CDR3 protein: CASSPRDSHGYTF; CDR3 DNA: TGTGCCAGCAGTCCCAGGGATAGCCATGGCTACACCTTC
D gene: TRBD1; J gene: TRBJ2-1; clone size: -; V gene: TRBV15; CDR3 protein: CATSRDRGHEQFF; CDR3 DNA: TGTGCCACCAGCAGAGACAGGGGGCATGAGCAGTTCTTC